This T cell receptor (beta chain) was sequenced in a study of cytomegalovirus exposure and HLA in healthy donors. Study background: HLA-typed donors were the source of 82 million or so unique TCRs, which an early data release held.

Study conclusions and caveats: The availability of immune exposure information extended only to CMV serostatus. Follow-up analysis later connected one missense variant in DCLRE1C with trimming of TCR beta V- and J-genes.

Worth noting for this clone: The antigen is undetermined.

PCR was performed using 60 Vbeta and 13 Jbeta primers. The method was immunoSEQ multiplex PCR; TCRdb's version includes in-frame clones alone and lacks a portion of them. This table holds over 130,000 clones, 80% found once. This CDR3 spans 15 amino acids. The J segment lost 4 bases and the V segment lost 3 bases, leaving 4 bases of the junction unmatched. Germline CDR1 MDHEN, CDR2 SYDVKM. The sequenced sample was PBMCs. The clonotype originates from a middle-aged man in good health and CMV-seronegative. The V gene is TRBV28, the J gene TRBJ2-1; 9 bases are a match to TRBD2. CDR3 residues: CASSFPSGDYNEQFF. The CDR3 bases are TGTGCCAGCAGTTTTCCTAGCGGGGATTACAATGAGCAGTTCTTC.